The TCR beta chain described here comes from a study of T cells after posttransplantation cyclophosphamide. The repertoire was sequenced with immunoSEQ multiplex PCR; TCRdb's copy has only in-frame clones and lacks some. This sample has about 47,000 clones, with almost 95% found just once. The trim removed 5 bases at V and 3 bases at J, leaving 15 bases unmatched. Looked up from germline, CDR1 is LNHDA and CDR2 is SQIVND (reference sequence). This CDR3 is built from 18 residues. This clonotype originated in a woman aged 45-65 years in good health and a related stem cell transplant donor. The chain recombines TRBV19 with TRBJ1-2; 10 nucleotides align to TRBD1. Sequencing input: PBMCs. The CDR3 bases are TGTGCCAGTAGTGGGCCCCCCGGGACAGGGGACGGGGACTATGGCTACACCTTC. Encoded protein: CASSGPPGTGDGDYGYTF. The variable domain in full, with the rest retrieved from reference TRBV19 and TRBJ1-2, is DGGITQSPKYLFRKEGQNVTLSCEQNLNHDAMYWYRQDPGQGLRLIYYSQIVNDFQKGDIAEGYSVSREKKESFPLTVTSAQKNPTAFYLCASSGPPGTGDGDYGYTFGSGTRLTVV.